The 27 T cell receptor beta chains listed next were all sequenced from one sample in a study of cytomegalovirus exposure and HLA in healthy donors. 13 Jbeta primers and 60 Vbeta primers were used for the PCR. Sequencing used immunoSEQ multiplex PCR; TCRdb keeps in-frame clones, though not all of them. Of about 160,000 clones listed, 70% to 85% are singletons. Material: PBMCs. The receptors derive from a middle-aged man in good health and CMV-seronegative.

This chain joins TRBV6-6 and TRBJ2-7; 11 bases map to TRBD1. The length of the CDR3 is 15 residues. The ends lost 10 bases at V and 3 bases at J; junction bases unmatched: 11. Germline loops: CDR1 MNHNY, CDR2 SVGAGI (reference sequence). The CDR3 loop is CATSFFGTGGYEQYF. The CDR3 DNA sequence: TGTGCCACTTCTTTCTTCGGGACAGGGGGCTACGAGCAGTACTTC.

The chain couples TRBV5-1 to TRBJ1-4, with 7 bases matching TRBD1. This CDR3 spans 15 amino acids. The junction had 8 bases not matched to a gene; V was cut back by 5 bases and J by 4 bases. Germline V gene data show CDR1 as SGHRS and CDR2 as YFSETQ. The CDR3 region is CASSYRGQYNEKLFF. CDR3 coding DNA: TGCGCCAGCAGTTACCGGGGACAGTATAATGAAAAACTGTTTTTT.

This clone was seen repeatedly, ten times or more. This chain joins TRBV6-4 and TRBJ2-1, with TRBD1 as a possible D gene (6 bases). Trimming stripped 4 bases from V and 6 bases from J, with 16 bases between. Germline loops: CDR1 MRHNA, CDR2 SNTAGT. The CDR3 runs 15 residues. This CDR3 reads CASSVQGGSGNEQFF. CDR3 DNA sequence: TGTGCCAGCAGTGTACAGGGCGGAAGCGGCAATGAGCAGTTCTTC.

This chain links TRBV6-6 with TRBJ2-7, with 7 bases matching TRBD1. Germline-derived CDR1 and CDR2 are MNHNY and SVGAGI (reference sequence). The V segment lost 5 bases and the J segment 7 bases; nucleotides outside the gene matches: 11. The CDR3 is made up of 14 amino acids. CDR3 in DNA: TGTGCCAGCAGTGACCTGACAGGGCCGTTAGAGCAGTACTTC. It translates to CASSDLTGPLEQYF.

This clone has only one observation. This chain uses TRBV28 with TRBJ1-6, with D possibly TRBD1 on 6 matching bases. Germline V gene lookup returns CDR1 MDHEN and CDR2 SYDVKM. V lost 2 bases to trimming and J lost 5 bases, with 13 bases between them. CDR3 length equals 16 residues. CDR3 sequence reads: CASSLVGRGHNSPLHF. CDR3 nucleotide sequence: TGTGCCAGCAGTTTAGTGGGCAGGGGTCATAATTCACCCCTCCACTTT.

This rearrangement joins TRBV21-1 to TRBJ2-5; TRBD1 is the table's D call, not checked against the DNA. TRBV21-1 counts as a pseudogene. The CDR3 extends over 16 amino acids. CDR3: CASSIPGYTTGETQYF. The CDR3 region has the DNA TGTGCCAGCAGCATCCCAGGGTATACCACCGGGGAGACCCAGTACTTC.

The rearrangement joins TRBV27 to TRBJ1-2, with 9 bases matching TRBD1. This CDR3 is built from 15 residues. Germline CDR1 is MNHEY and CDR2 is SMNVEV (reference sequence). V lost 6 bases, J lost 6 bases, and 11 bases stayed unmatched. The CDR3 region has the DNA TGTGCCAGCAGAACGATGGACAGGGGATACGATGGCTACACCTTC. This encodes CASRTMDRGYDGYTF.

The sample holds a few counts of this clone. The chain couples TRBV5-1 to TRBJ2-7; D is undetermined. V dropped 1 base and J dropped 6 bases, with 5 bases sitting between them. The CDR3 is 11 amino acids. Germline CDR1 SGHRS, CDR2 YFSETQ. The CDR3 sequence: CASSLQAEQYF. CDR3 DNA sequence: TGCGCCAGCAGCTTGCAGGCCGAGCAGTACTTC.

This chain uses TRBV27 with TRBJ1-3; no clear D gene. The length of the CDR3 is 14 residues. Trimming pared 8 bases from V and 0 bases from J, leaving 11 bases between. Germline-derived CDR1 and CDR2 are MNHEY and SMNVEV (reference sequence). CDR3 in amino acids: CASAGASSGNTIYF. CDR3 DNA sequence: TGTGCCAGCGCCGGAGCTAGCTCTGGAAACACCATATATTTT.

This clone was seen just once. This rearrangement joins TRBV7-9 to TRBJ2-1; 10 bases are a match to TRBD2. CDR3 length: 19 residues. CDR1 is SEHNR and CDR2 is FQNEAQ in the germline V gene (reference sequence). Trimming at V came to 5 bases and at J to 5 bases, leaving 18 bases not matched to a gene. This CDR3 is CASSPQKGSGGKSDNEQFF. DNA for the CDR3: TGTGCCAGCAGCCCCCAGAAGGGTAGCGGGGGGAAGAGCGACAATGAGCAGTTCTTC.

The V call is TRBV11-2, the J call TRBJ1-5, with 7 positions matching TRBD1. This CDR3 contains 13 residues. CDR1 is SGHAT, CDR2 FQNNGV, per germline. The V and J ends lost 5 bases and 6 bases, in that order; junction bases with no gene match: 4. The CDR3 is CASSPDRAQPQHF. In DNA, the CDR3 is TGTGCCAGCAGCCCCGACAGGGCTCAGCCCCAGCATTTT.

The chain links TRBV5-1 to TRBJ1-2, with D unclear. Germline CDR1 SGHRS, CDR2 YFSETQ. V was cut by 2 bases and J by 6 bases, with 14 bases left in between. The CDR3 spans 14 residues. The CDR3, as DNA: TGCGCCAGCAGCTTAGGGTCGGGGTTCGATGGCTACACCTTC. This codes for CASSLGSGFDGYTF.

V usage is TRBV4-2 and J usage is TRBJ2-1, with D possibly matching TRBD1 (5 bases). The CDR3 consists of 15 residues. The germline V gene has CDR1 LGHNA and CDR2 YNFKEQ. Trimming cost V 9 bases and J 0 bases, with 15 bases left between them. The CDR3 DNA sequence: TGTGCCAGTTTGTCGCTTGACAGCTCCTACAATGAGCAGTTCTTC. Translated: CASLSLDSSYNEQFF.

The J gene is TRBJ2-7, the V gene TRBV5-5, with TRBD1 identical over 7 bases. Germline CDR1 reads SGHKS; CDR2 reads YYEKEE (reference sequence). The CDR3 length is 15 residues. J lost 3 bases, V lost 3 bases, and 9 bases had no gene match. The CDR3 loop is CASSSGPGGIYEQYF. Written as DNA, the CDR3 is TGTGCCAGCAGCTCCGGGCCAGGGGGAATCTACGAGCAGTACTTC. Full variable domain (outside the CDR3, taken from reference TRBV5-5 and TRBJ2-7): DAGVTQSPTHLIKTRGQQVTLRCSPISGHKSVSWYQQVLGQGPQFIFQYYEKEERGRGNFPDRFSARQFPNYSSELNVNALLLGDSALYLCASSSGPGGIYEQYFGPGTRLTVT.

The rearrangement links TRBV6-1 to TRBJ1-2, with D perhaps matching TRBD1 (6 bases). The V gene's germline CDR1 is MNHNS and CDR2 SASEGT. Trimming cost V 3 bases and J 8 bases, with 28 bases left between them. CDR3 length: 18 amino acids. This CDR3 reads CASSDGTPRGRGVRGYTF. As DNA, the CDR3 is TGTGCCAGCAGTGACGGTACCCCCCGCGGCAGGGGAGTGAGGGGCTACACCTTC.

The chain recombines TRBV27 with TRBJ1-1; D not resolved. The CDR3 runs 13 residues. The V end lost 6 bases, the J end lost 1 base, and 9 bases lay between the germline ends. The V gene's germline CDR1 is MNHEY and CDR2 SMNVEV (reference sequence). As DNA, the CDR3 is TGTGCCAGCAGAGGACTGGGGAACACTGAAGCTTTCTTT. It codes for CASRGLGNTEAFF.

The sample holds a few counts of this clone. The chain recombines TRBV28 with TRBJ1-6, with TRBD1 matching 9 bases. From germline, CDR1 is MDHEN and CDR2 SYDVKM. This CDR3 has 14 residues. Trimming at V came to 7 bases and at J to 8 bases, leaving 6 bases not matched to a gene. The DNA for the CDR3 is TGTGCCAGCACGGATGACAGGGGGTATTCACCCCTCCACTTT. Translated, it gives CASTDDRGYSPLHF.

This rearrangement joins TRBV6-1 to TRBJ1-5, with D possibly TRBD1 on 6 matching bases. The V and J ends lost 10 bases and 5 bases respectively, with 18 bases between them. Germline V lookup: CDR1 MNHNS, CDR2 SASEGT. This CDR3 comprises 14 residues. CDR3 residues: CAIRWGTTYQPQHF. For the CDR3, the DNA is TGTGCCATCAGATGGGGGACAACTTATCAGCCCCAGCATTTT.

The rearrangement uses TRBV29-1 and TRBJ2-7; 8 positions match TRBD1. Germline V gene lookup returns CDR1 SQVTM and CDR2 ANQGSEA. This CDR3 comprises 14 residues. The V segment lost 6 bases and the J segment 0 bases; nucleotides outside the gene matches: 7. CDR3 amino acids: CSVETGETSYEQYF. The CDR3 region has the DNA TGCAGCGTAGAGACAGGGGAAACCTCCTACGAGCAGTACTTC.

V gene TRBV19 combines with J gene TRBJ2-2; D gene unclear. The ends were cut back, 9 bases at V and 2 bases at J, with 4 bases in the middle. Germline V gene lookup returns CDR1 LNHDA and CDR2 SQIVND (reference sequence). There are 11 residues in the CDR3. CDR3 DNA sequence: TGTGCCAGACAAAACACCGGGGAGCTGTTTTTT. This codes for CARQNTGELFF.

The gene calls are TRBV19 and TRBJ2-5; TRBD2 aligns across 11 bases. V trimming: 9 bases; J trimming: 0 bases; junction bases outside the gene matches: 9. Germline assignment: CDR1 LNHDA and CDR2 SQIVND (reference sequence). The CDR3 sequence is 16 residues long. The CDR3 spells CASRASGGRYQETQYF. The CDR3 coding sequence is TGTGCCAGCCGAGCTAGCGGGGGGAGGTACCAAGAGACCCAGTACTTC.

This clone was seen only a few times. V is TRBV7-3 and J is TRBJ2-5; unclear D gene. Germline V CDR1 and CDR2: SGHTA, FQGTGA. The CDR3 runs 13 residues. The germline V and J ends were trimmed by 6 bases and 2 bases, with 10 bases remaining between them. CDR3 in amino acids: CASSLIPQETQYF. CDR3 in DNA: TGTGCCAGCAGTCTAATCCCGCAAGAGACCCAGTACTTC.

The V and J genes are TRBV7-9 and TRBJ1-4; 8 bases map to TRBD1. In germline, CDR1 is SEHNR, CDR2 FQNEAQ (reference sequence). The CDR3 consists of 15 residues. The V and J ends lost 5 bases and 7 bases, in that order; junction bases with no gene match: 9. CDR3 region: CASSTGQEYSEKLFF. The CDR3 DNA reads TGTGCCAGCAGCACGGGACAGGAATACTCTGAAAAACTGTTTTTT.

The gene calls are TRBV9 and TRBJ2-7, with 7 bases fitting TRBD1. The CDR3 length is 15 residues. Germline loops: CDR1 SGDLS, CDR2 YYNGEE. V shed 0 bases and J 7 bases; nucleotides not matched to a gene: 10. DNA of the CDR3: TGTGCCAGCAGCGTAGAGGGGCAGGGGGTAAGGGAGCAGTACTTC. This translates into CASSVEGQGVREQYF.

The chain couples TRBV9 to TRBJ2-7, with D perhaps TRBD2 (6 bases). Germline loops: CDR1 SGDLS, CDR2 YYNGEE. Trimming stripped 0 bases from V and 3 bases from J, with 10 bases between. The CDR3 is made up of 14 amino acids. This CDR3 reads CASSVAGGNYEQYF. CDR3 coding DNA: TGTGCCAGCAGCGTAGCTGGAGGGAACTACGAGCAGTACTTC.

V gene TRBV29-1 combines with J gene TRBJ2-7, with D uncertain. With 4 bases removed from V and 3 bases from J, the gap between germline ends came to 10 bases. The V gene's germline CDR1 is SQVTM and CDR2 ANQGSEA. The CDR3 is 12 amino acids. The CDR3 is CSVGQTYYEQYF. CDR3 sequence (DNA): TGCAGCGTTGGCCAAACCTACTACGAGCAGTACTTC.

This clone came up once. This chain connects TRBV6-1 to TRBJ1-1, with D tentatively TRBD1 (6 bases). The V end lost 10 bases, the J end lost 5 bases, and 8 bases lay between the germline ends. Germline CDR1 is MNHNS and CDR2 is SASEGT. There are 10 residues in the CDR3. CDR3 DNA: TGTGCCACCGGGACAACTGAAGCTTTCTTT. This translates into CATGTTEAFF.